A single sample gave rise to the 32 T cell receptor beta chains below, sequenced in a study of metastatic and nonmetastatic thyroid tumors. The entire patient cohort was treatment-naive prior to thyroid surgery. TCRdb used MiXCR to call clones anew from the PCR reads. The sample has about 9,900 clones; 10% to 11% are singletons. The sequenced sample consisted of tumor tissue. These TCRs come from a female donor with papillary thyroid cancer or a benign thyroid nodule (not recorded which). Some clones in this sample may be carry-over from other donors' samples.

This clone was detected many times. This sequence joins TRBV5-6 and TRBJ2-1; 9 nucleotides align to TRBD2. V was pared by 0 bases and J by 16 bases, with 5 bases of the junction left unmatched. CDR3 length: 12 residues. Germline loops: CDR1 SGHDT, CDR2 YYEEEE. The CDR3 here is CASSLVAGGDFF. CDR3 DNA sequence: TGTGCCAGCAGCTTGGTGGCGGGAGGGGACTTCTTC.

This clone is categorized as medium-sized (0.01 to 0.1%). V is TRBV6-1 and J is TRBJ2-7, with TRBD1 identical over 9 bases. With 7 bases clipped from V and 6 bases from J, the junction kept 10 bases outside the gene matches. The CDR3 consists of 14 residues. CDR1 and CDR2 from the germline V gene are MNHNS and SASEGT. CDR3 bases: TGTGCCAGCAATGGAGGACAGGGGAAGGGCGAGCAGTACTTC. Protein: CASNGGQGKGEQYF.

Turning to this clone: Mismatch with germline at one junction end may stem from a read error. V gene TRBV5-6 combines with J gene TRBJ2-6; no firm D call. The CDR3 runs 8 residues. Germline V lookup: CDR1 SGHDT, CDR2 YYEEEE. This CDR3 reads CASSLARF. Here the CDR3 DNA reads TGTGCCAGCAGCTTGGCCCGTTTC.

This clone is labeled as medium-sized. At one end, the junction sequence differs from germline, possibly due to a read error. In nucleotides, the CDR3 is TGTGCCAGCAGTGCTGAACAGGGGGCGCACGACTTC. It is translated as CASSAEQGAHDF. V gene TRBV6-1 combines with J gene TRBJ2-1, with 9 bases that match TRBD1. Germline CDR1 reads MNHNS; CDR2 reads SASEGT. This CDR3 region has 12 residues.

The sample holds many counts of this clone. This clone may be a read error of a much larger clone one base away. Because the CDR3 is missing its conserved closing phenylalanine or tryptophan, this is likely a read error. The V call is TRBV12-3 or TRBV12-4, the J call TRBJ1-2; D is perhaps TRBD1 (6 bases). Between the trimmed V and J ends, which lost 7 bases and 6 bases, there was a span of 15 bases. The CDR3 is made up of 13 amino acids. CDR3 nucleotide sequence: TGTGCCAGCACCGGGGGACACGGGGATGGCTACACCCTC. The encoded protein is CASTGGHGDGYTL.

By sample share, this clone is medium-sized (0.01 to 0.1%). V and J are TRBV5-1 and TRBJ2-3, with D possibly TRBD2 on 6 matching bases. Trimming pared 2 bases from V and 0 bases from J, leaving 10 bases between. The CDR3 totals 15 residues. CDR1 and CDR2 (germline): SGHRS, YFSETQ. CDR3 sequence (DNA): TGCGCCAGCAGCTTCGGGCGGGGAAGCACAGATACGCAGTATTTT. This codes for CASSFGRGSTDTQYF.

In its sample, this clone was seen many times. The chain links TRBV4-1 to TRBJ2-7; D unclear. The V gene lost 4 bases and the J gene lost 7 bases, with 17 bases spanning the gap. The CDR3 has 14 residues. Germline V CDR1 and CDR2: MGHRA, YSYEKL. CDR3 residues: CASSRDPLHCEQYF. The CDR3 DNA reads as TGCGCCAGCAGCCGAGACCCACTCCATTGTGAGCAGTACTTC.

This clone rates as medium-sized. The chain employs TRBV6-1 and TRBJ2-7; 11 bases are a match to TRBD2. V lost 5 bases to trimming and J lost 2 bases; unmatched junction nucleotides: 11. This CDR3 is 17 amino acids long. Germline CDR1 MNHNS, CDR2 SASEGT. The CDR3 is CASSSAPSSGGTYEQYV. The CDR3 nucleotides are TGTGCCAGCAGTTCCGCCCCTTCTAGCGGGGGGACCTACGAGCAGTACGTC.

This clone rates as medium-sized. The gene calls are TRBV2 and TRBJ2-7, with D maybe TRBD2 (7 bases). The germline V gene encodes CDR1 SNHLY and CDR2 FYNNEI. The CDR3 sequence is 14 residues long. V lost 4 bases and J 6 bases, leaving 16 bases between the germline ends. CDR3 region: CASSVEGGVGEQYV. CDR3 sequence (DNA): TGTGCCAGCAGTGTGGAGGGGGGGGTCGGCGAGCAGTACGTC.

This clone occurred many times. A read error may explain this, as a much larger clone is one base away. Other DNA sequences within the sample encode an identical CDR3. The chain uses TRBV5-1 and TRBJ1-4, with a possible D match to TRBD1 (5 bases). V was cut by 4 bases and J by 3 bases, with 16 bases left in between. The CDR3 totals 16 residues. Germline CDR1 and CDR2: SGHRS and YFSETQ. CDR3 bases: TGCGCCAGCAGCGAAAGGGGAAGAGGGTCTAATGAAAAACTGTTTTTT. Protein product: CASSERGRGSNEKLFF.

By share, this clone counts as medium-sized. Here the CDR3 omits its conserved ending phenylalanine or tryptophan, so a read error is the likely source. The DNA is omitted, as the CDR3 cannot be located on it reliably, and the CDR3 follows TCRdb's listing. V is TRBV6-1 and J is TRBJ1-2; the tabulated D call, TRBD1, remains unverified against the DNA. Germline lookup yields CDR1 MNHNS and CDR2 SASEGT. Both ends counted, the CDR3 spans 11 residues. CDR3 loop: CASRGDTTIAV.

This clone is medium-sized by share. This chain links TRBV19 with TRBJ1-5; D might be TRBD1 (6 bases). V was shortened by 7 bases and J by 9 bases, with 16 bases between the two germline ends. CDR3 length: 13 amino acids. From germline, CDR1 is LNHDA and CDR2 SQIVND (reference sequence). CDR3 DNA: TGTGCCAGTAAACCCCAGGGGACCTTGCCCCAGCATTTT. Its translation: CASKPQGTLPQHF.

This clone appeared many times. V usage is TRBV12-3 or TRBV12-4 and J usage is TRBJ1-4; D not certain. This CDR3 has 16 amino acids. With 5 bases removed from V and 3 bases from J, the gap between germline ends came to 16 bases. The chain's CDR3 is CASSAMVVEANEKLFF. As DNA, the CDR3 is TGTGCCAGCAGTGCCATGGTGGTGGAGGCTAATGAAAAACTGTTTTTT.

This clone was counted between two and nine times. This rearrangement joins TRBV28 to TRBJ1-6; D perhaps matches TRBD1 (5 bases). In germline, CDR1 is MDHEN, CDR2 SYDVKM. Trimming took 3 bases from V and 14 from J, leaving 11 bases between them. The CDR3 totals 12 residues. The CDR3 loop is CASSLRDRTLHF. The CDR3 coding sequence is TGTGCCAGCAGTTTGAGGGACCGTACCCTCCACTTT. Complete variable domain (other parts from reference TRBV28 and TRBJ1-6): DVKVTQSSRYLVKRTGEKVFLECVQDMDHENMFWYRQDPGLGLRLIYFSYDVKMKEKGDIPEGYSVSREKKERFSLILESASTNQTSMYLCASSLRDRTLHFGNGTRLTVT.

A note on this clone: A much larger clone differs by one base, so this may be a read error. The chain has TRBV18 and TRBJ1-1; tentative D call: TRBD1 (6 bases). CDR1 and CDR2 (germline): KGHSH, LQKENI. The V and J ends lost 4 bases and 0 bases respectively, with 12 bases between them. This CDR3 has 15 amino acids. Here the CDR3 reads CASSLQQGMNTEAFF. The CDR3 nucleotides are TGTGCCAGCTCACTACAACAGGGAATGAACACTGAAGCTTTCTTT.

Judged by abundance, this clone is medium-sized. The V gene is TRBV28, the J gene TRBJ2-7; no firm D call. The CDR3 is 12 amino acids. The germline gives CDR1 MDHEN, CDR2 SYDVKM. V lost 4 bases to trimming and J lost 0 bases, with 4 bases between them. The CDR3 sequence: CASSSRSYEQYF. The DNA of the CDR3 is TGTGCCAGCAGTTCCCGCTCCTACGAGCAGTACTTC.

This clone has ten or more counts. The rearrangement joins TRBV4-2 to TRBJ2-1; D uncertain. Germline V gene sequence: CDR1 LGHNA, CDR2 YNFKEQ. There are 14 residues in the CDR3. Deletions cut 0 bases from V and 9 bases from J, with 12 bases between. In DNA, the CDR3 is TGTGCCAGCAGCCAAGATCTGGACGGGCGTGAGCAGTTCTTC. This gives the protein CASSQDLDGREQFF.

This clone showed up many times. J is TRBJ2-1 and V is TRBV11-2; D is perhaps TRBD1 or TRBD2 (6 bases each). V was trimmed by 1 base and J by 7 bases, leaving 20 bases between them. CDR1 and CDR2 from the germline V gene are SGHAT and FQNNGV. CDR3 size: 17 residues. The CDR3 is CASSLVGGGSEKNEQFF. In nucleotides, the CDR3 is TGTGCCAGCAGCTTAGTTGGAGGGGGATCGGAGAAGAATGAGCAGTTCTTC.

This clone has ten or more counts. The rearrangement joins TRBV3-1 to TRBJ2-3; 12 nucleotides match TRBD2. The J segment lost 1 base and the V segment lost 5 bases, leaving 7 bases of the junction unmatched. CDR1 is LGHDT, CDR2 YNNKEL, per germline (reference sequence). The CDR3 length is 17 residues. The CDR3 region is CASSSRLAGEGTDTQYF. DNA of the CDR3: TGTGCCAGCAGCTCCCGACTAGCGGGGGAGGGCACAGATACGCAGTATTTT.

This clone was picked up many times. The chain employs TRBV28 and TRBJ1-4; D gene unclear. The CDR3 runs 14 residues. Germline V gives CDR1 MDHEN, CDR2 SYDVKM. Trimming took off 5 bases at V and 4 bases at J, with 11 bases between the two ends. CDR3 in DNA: TGTGCCAGCAGTAACGTTGGCGGTAATGAAAAACTGTTTTTT. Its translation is CASSNVGGNEKLFF.

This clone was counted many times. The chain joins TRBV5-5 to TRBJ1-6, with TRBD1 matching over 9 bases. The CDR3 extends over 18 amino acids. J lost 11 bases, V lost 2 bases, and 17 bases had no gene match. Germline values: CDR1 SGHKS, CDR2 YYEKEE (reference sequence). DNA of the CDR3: TGTGCCAGCAGCTTCTTCAGGACAGGGGTCTCTAAGGTAACACCCCTCCACTTT. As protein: CASSFFRTGVSKVTPLHF.

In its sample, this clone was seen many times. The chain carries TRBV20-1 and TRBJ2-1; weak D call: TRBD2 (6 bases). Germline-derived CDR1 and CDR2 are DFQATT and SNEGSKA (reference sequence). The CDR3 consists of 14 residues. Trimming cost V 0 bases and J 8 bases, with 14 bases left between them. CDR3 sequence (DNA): TGCAGTGCTAGAGATTTTCGGAGGGCCGATGAGCAGTTCTTC. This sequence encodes CSARDFRRADEQFF.

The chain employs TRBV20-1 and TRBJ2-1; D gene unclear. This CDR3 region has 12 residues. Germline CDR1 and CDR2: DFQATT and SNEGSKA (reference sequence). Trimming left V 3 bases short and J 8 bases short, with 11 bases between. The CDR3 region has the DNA TGCAGTGCTAGTCGACTTGTTTATGAGCAGTTCTTC. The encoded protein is CSASRLVYEQFF.

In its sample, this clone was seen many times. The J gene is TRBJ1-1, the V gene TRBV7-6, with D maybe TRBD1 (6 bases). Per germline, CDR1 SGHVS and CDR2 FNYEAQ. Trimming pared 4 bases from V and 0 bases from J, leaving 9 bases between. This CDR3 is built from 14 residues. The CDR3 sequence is CASSSPGVNTEAFF. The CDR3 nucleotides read TGTGCCAGCAGCTCCCCAGGGGTGAACACTGAAGCTTTCTTT.

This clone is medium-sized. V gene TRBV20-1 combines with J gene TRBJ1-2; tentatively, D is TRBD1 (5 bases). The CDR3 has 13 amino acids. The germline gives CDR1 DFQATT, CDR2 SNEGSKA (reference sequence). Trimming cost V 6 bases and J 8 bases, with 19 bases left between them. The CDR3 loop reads CSAEPGALGGYTF. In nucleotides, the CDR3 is TGCAGTGCCGAGCCCGGGGCCCTTGGCGGCTACACCTTC.

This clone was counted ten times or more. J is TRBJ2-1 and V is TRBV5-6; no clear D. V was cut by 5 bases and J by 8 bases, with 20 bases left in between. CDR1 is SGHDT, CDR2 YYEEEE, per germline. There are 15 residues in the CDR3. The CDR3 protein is CASRKEDGAFDEQFF. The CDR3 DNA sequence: TGTGCCAGCAGAAAAGAGGACGGCGCGTTCGATGAGCAGTTCTTC.

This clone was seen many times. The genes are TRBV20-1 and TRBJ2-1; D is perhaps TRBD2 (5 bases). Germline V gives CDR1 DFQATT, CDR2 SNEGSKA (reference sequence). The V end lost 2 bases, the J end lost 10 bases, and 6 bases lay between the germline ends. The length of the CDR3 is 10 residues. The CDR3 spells CSARREEQFF. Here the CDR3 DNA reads TGCAGTGCTAGAAGGGAGGAGCAGTTCTTC.

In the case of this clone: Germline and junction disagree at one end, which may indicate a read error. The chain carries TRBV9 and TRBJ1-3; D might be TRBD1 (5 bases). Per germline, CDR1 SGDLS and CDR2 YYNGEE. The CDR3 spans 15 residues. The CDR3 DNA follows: TGTGCCAGCAGCTCACATGGGGCTTCGGGAAACACCATATACTTT. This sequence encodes CASSSHGASGNTIYF.

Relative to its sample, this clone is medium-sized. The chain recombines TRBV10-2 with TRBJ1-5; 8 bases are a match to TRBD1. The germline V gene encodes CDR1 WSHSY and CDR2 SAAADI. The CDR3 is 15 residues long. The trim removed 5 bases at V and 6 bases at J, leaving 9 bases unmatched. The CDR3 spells CASSRAGGAGQPQHF. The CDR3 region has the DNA TGCGCCAGCAGTAGGGCAGGGGGCGCGGGTCAGCCCCAGCATTTT.

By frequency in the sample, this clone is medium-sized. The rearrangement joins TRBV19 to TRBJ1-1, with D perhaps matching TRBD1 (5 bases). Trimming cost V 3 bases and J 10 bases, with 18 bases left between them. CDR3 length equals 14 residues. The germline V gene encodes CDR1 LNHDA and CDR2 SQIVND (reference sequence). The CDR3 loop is CASSIAARTFGAFF. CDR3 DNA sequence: TGTGCCAGTAGTATCGCGGCCAGGACATTCGGAGCTTTCTTT.

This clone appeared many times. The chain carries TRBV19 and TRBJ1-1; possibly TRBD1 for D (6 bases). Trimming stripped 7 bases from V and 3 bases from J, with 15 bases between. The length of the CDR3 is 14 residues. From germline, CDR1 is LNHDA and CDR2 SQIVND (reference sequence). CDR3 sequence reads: CASTRGRKYTEAFF. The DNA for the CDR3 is TGTGCCAGTACCAGGGGCAGAAAATACACTGAAGCTTTCTTT.

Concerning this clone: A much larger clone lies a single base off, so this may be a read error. The CDR3 sequence: CANSPPTVGPTEAFF. As DNA, the CDR3 is TGTGCCAACTCACCACCGACGGTTGGTCCCACTGAAGCTTTCTTT. The chain joins TRBV18 to TRBJ1-1; no clear D. Germline CDR1 and CDR2: KGHSH and LQKENI. This CDR3 has 15 amino acids. Full variable domain (missing parts from reference TRBV18 and TRBJ1-1): NAGVMQNPRHLVRRRGQEARLRCSPMKGHSHVYWYRQLPEEGLKFMVYLQKENIIDESGMPKERFSAEFPKEGPSILRIQQVVRGDSAAYFCANSPPTVGPTEAFFGQGTRLTVV.